These 21 T cell receptor beta chains originate from one sample sequenced in a study of blood T cell repertoires in COVID-19. Data came from immunoSEQ multiplex PCR; TCRdb stores just in-frame clones and leaves some out. Found here are 100,000 or so clones, 80% to 85% of them singletons; the top ten hold around two fifths. The sequenced sample consisted of peripheral blood. These receptors were taken from a man aged 80 or over with acute or convalescent COVID-19.

The chain combines TRBV27 with TRBJ2-7; D call uncertain. Trimming took off 3 bases at V and 5 bases at J, with 5 bases between the two ends. Germline values: CDR1 MNHEY, CDR2 SMNVEV (reference sequence). The CDR3 has 11 amino acids. The CDR3 sequence: CASSFRDEQYF. The CDR3 DNA reads TGTGCCAGCAGTTTTCGAGACGAGCAGTACTTC.

This clone was observed once. The gene calls are TRBV28 and TRBJ1-1; D is perhaps TRBD1 (5 bases). V lost 3 bases to trimming and J lost 6 bases, with 26 bases between them. Per germline, CDR1 MDHEN and CDR2 SYDVKM. The CDR3 is 18 residues long. The DNA for the CDR3 is TGTGCCAGCAGTTTTATTGGAACCGTAGCAGGGAGGGGACCTGAAGCTTTCTTT. Translation: CASSFIGTVAGRGPEAFF.

The rearrangement joins TRBV7-9 to TRBJ2-3; the D gene is possibly TRBD1 (5 bases). This CDR3 region has 15 residues. Germline V gene sequence: CDR1 SEHNR, CDR2 FQNEAQ (reference sequence). Between the trimmed V and J ends, which lost 1 base and 1 base, there was a span of 9 bases. Here the CDR3 DNA reads TGTGCCAGCAGCTTAGGGGGCGCGGGCACAGATACGCAGTATTTT. Its protein product is CASSLGGAGTDTQYF.

V gene TRBV27 combines with J gene TRBJ1-1, with D tentatively TRBD1 (5 bases). With 2 bases removed from V and 0 bases from J, the gap between germline ends came to 19 bases. CDR1 MNHEY and CDR2 SMNVEV come from the germline V gene (reference sequence). The CDR3 is 18 amino acids. The CDR3 coding sequence is TGTGCCAGCAGTTTAGGTCGTGGGGGGTACCTCATGAACACTGAAGCTTTCTTT. The encoded protein is CASSLGRGGYLMNTEAFF.

J is TRBJ1-5 and V is TRBV6-5, with D possibly TRBD1 on 5 matching bases. The CDR3 covers 15 residues. V was shortened by 6 bases and J by 1 base, with 13 bases between the two germline ends. Germline-derived CDR1 and CDR2 are MNHEY and SVGAGI. The DNA for the CDR3 is TGTGCCAGCAGCCAGGGCAGAGTGAGCAATCAGCCCCAGCATTTT. It specifies CASSQGRVSNQPQHF.

The chain is built from TRBV7-6 and TRBJ2-7, with 11 bases aligning to TRBD2. The CDR3 covers 18 residues. V trimming: 9 bases; J trimming: 0 bases; junction bases outside the gene matches: 16. CDR1 and CDR2 (germline): SGHVS, FNYEAQ. The CDR3 is CARCDPGLADFHSYEQYF. For the CDR3, the DNA is TGTGCCAGATGCGACCCGGGACTAGCGGACTTTCACTCCTACGAGCAGTACTTC.

This chain joins TRBV6-5 and TRBJ2-1; TRBD2 matches at 16 bases. CDR1 is MNHEY, CDR2 SVGAGI, per germline. The CDR3 length is 15 residues. With 6 bases clipped from V and 10 bases from J, the junction kept 6 bases outside the gene matches. The CDR3 region is CASRPQGLAGGEQFF. For the CDR3, the DNA is TGTGCCAGCAGGCCTCAGGGACTAGCGGGAGGGGAGCAGTTCTTC.

This chain connects TRBV6-5 to TRBJ1-2, with 10 bases fitting TRBD1. The germline gives CDR1 MNHEY, CDR2 SVGAGI. The junction had 0 bases not matched to a gene; V was cut back by 6 bases and J by 2 bases. CDR3 length: 13 amino acids. CDR3 residues: CASRTGGNYGYTF. CDR3 in DNA: TGTGCCAGCAGGACAGGGGGCAACTATGGCTACACCTTC.

In this sample, this clone turned up many times. CDR3 nucleotide sequence: TGCGCCAGCAGCCCCGGGACAGGGGTGGAGACCCAGTACTTC. Residues: CASSPGTGVETQYF. V and J are TRBV5-1 and TRBJ2-5; the match to TRBD1 covers 10 bases. The CDR3 is 14 residues long. In germline, CDR1 is SGHRS, CDR2 YFSETQ. Unmatched junction bases numbered 5, after V lost 4 bases and J lost 5 bases. Supplemented by reference TRBV5-1 and TRBJ2-5, the full variable domain reads KAGVTQTPRYLIKTRGQQVTLSCSPISGHRSVSWYQQTPGQGLQFLFEYFSETQRNKGNFPGRFSGRQFSNSRSEMNVSTLELGDSALYLCASSPGTGVETQYFGPGTRLLVL.

The V gene is TRBV6-5, the J gene TRBJ2-2; 10 bases are a match to TRBD2. With V trimmed by 5 bases and J by 7 bases, 7 bases remained unmatched. This CDR3 is built from 15 residues. The germline gives CDR1 MNHEY, CDR2 SVGAGI. The CDR3 loop reads CASSPRTSGGGELFF. The CDR3 nucleotides are TGTGCCAGCAGTCCCCGGACTAGCGGAGGCGGGGAGCTGTTTTTT.

This chain links TRBV19 with TRBJ2-5; 12 bases fit TRBD2. The CDR3 spans 14 residues. Germline-derived CDR1 and CDR2 are LNHDA and SQIVND (reference sequence). Trimming removed 6 bases from V and 5 bases from J; junction bases left unmatched: 4. The CDR3 region is CASRRLAGGETQYF. The CDR3 nucleotides read TGTGCCAGTAGAAGGCTAGCGGGAGGGGAGACCCAGTACTTC.

The V gene is TRBV18, the J gene TRBJ2-3, with a weak D call TRBD2 (5 bases). CDR3 length equals 15 residues. V gave up 2 bases and J gave up 2 bases, with 11 bases separating them. Germline V gene lookup returns CDR1 KGHSH and CDR2 LQKENI. The CDR3 nucleotides are TGTGCCAGCTCACCAGGGCGAGGGAACACAGATACGCAGTATTTT. It codes for CASSPGRGNTDTQYF. Using reference TRBV18 and TRBJ2-3 for the parts outside the CDR3, the full variable domain is NAGVMQNPRHLVRRRGQEARLRCSPMKGHSHVYWYRQLPEEGLKFMVYLQKENIIDESGMPKERFSAEFPKEGPSILRIQQVVRGDSAAYFCASSPGRGNTDTQYFGPGTRLTVL.

The V call is TRBV5-1, the J call TRBJ2-2; D uncertain. Germline V CDR1 and CDR2: SGHRS, YFSETQ. V was clipped by 0 bases and J by 2 bases, with 11 bases between them. The CDR3 consists of 16 residues. Here the CDR3 DNA reads TGCGCCAGCAGCTTGGGGTTTGATCTAAACACCGGGGAGCTGTTTTTT. This encodes CASSLGFDLNTGELFF.

The rearrangement uses TRBV19 and TRBJ2-5; D is uncertain. Germline CDR1 is LNHDA and CDR2 is SQIVND (reference sequence). The CDR3 runs to 13 residues. Trimming stripped 3 bases from V and 3 bases from J, with 8 bases between. CDR3 DNA sequence: TGTGCCAGTAGTATGCGGCTAGAAGAGACCCAGTACTTC. Translation: CASSMRLEETQYF.

This clone was seen once. The chain has TRBV19 and TRBJ1-5; D is uncertain. Germline CDR1 and CDR2: LNHDA and SQIVND (reference sequence). The CDR3 totals 14 residues. V shed 3 bases and J shed 0 bases, with 6 bases lying between them. CDR3 amino acids: CASSIRDSNQPQHF. The CDR3, as DNA: TGTGCCAGTAGTATCCGGGATAGCAATCAGCCCCAGCATTTT.

This clone was picked up one time. V is TRBV30 and J is TRBJ1-6, with D perhaps TRBD1 (5 bases). The V gene's germline CDR1 is GTSNPN and CDR2 SVGIG (reference sequence). V was shortened by 1 base and J by 7 bases, with 5 bases between the two germline ends. The length of the CDR3 is 12 residues. The CDR3 DNA sequence: TGTGCCTGGAGTGCAGGGAATTCACCCCTCCACTTT. This gives the protein CAWSAGNSPLHF.

This clone came up once. The rearrangement uses TRBV6-5 and TRBJ2-7; the match to TRBD1 covers 7 bases. V trimming: 6 bases; J trimming: 1 base; junction bases outside the gene matches: 3. Germline CDR1 MNHEY, CDR2 SVGAGI. The CDR3 contains 13 residues. CDR3 loop: CASRTGQSYEQYF. The CDR3, as DNA: TGTGCCAGCAGGACAGGGCAGTCCTACGAGCAGTACTTC.

This rearrangement joins TRBV9 to TRBJ2-2, with D tentatively TRBD1 (7 bases). The germline V gene has CDR1 SGDLS and CDR2 YYNGEE. Trimming took 6 bases from V and 0 from J, leaving 18 bases between them. The CDR3 is 17 amino acids. The CDR3 nucleotides read TGTGCCAGCACCTTTGGAGGGGGCGGGGCGAACACCGGGGAGCTGTTTTTT. It specifies CASTFGGGGANTGELFF.

This clone turned up a few times. The V gene is TRBV29-1, the J gene TRBJ1-1; 7 nucleotides line up with TRBD1. This CDR3 contains 13 residues. The V gene's germline CDR1 is SQVTM and CDR2 ANQGSEA. V shed 7 bases, J shed 0 bases, and the junction held 5 bases outside the gene matches. CDR3 sequence: CSGSTGMNTEAFF. DNA for the CDR3: TGCAGCGGATCGACAGGGATGAACACTGAAGCTTTCTTT.

Comments on this clone: Within the sample, other DNA sequences also encode this same CDR3. The chain is built from TRBV18 and TRBJ2-5; 7 positions agree with TRBD1. With V trimmed by 4 bases and J by 2 bases, 1 base remained unmatched. CDR1 is KGHSH and CDR2 is LQKENI in the germline V gene. This CDR3 has 13 residues. The CDR3 DNA sequence: TGTGCCAGCTCACGGGACAGACAAGAGACCCAGTACTTC. Amino acid sequence: CASSRDRQETQYF. Based on the CDR3 plus reference TRBV18 and TRBJ2-5, the full variable domain is NAGVMQNPRHLVRRRGQEARLRCSPMKGHSHVYWYRQLPEEGLKFMVYLQKENIIDESGMPKERFSAEFPKEGPSILRIQQVVRGDSAAYFCASSRDRQETQYFGPGTRLLVL.

J is TRBJ2-5 and V is TRBV19, with 14 bases matching TRBD2. The V segment lost 0 bases and the J segment 4 bases; nucleotides outside the gene matches: 10. The CDR3 has 19 amino acids. Per the germline V gene, CDR1 is LNHDA and CDR2 is SQIVND (reference sequence). CDR3 nucleotide sequence: TGTGCCAGTAGTATAGATCTAAGACTAGCGGGAGGGCCAAGAGAGACCCAGTACTTC. Its translation is CASSIDLRLAGGPRETQYF.